This T cell receptor beta chain stems from a study of graft-versus-host responses after intestinal transplantation (dated by TCRdb to about 2021). Regarding the research as a whole: Multivisceral, liver-intestinal, or isolated intestinal transplants were received by the recipients. Bulk TCR-beta CDR3 sequencing was used to track graft-versus-host and host-versus-graft alloreactive T cell clones in the graft, circulation and bone marrow after intestinal transplantation. Every recipient was given anti-thymocyte globulin induction, then maintenance tacrolimus and steroids for 3 to 4 years. The cohort enrolled 20 to 25 intestinal transplant recipients including one retransplant, and a few patients lacking pretransplant specimens were excluded. A peak of at least 4% donor T cells among recipient peripheral blood mononuclear cells was the definition used for donor T cell macrochimerism. Alloreactive clones were identified by sequencing pre-transplant mixed lymphocyte reaction products and comparing these products with unstimulated pre-transplant donor and recipient T cells. Instead of going to the commercial service, samples from a few later patients were sequenced in-house on an Illumina MiSeq and processed with MiXCR.

What the authors observed across the whole study: High GvH to HvG T cell clonal ratios were observed in the allografts of patients with donor T cell macrochimerism. GvH clones were found in recipient bone marrow, and some of the GvH clones appeared earlier in ileal mucosa or blood, which is consistent with an intestinal mucosal origin. Conclusions were limited by the relatively low number and heterogeneity of intestinal transplant patients. Early after transplant, declines in HvG clones were associated with peak levels of circulating GvH clones.

According to the study, the label for this sample's time point signals: cells obtained before transplantation from donor or recipient. CD3+CD4+ and CD3+CD8+ populations were FACS-sorted from unstimulated pre-transplant donor and recipient cells taken from spleen or lymph nodes. Of note for this clone: There is no known antigen for this receptor. Base qualities are not at hand, and no much larger clone is one base apart.

CDR1 and CDR2 were assigned from the germline V gene as SGHTA and FQGNSA. Clipping removes 1 base from V and 2 bases from J, with 7 as the unmatched junction base count. Inclusive of the bounding cysteine and phenylalanine, the CDR3 is 16 residues long. Just CDR3 DNA is preserved here, 48 bases in frame from base 1. Receptor libraries were prepared by the immunoSEQ multiplex PCR assay. For most patients, genomic DNA was isolated using the Qiagen DNeasy Blood and Tissue Kit and was shipped frozen to Adaptive Biotechnologies for TCR sequencing. High-throughput TCR-beta CDR3 sequencing of genomic DNA from most patients was performed by Adaptive Biotechnologies. Per the original workflow: TCR sequencing data for roughly 20 patients were retrieved from Adaptive's ImmunoSEQ software; three other patients were processed with MiXCR and VDJtools. To correct CD4 versus CD8 sorting errors, sequences present in both subsets at a frequency ratio below 5:1 were removed. Because the origin of CDR3 nucleotide sequences shared between donor and recipient could not be assigned, those sequences were removed. At least 2-fold expansion over unstimulated cells and a minimum CFSE-low frequency of 0.002% (template counts) or 0.001% (read counts) were required for clones to be classified as alloreactive. Clones were considered mappable if detected in sequenced pre-transplant spleen, lymph node, or MLR CFSE-low populations of the donor or recipient. Cumulative frequency of alloreactive clones was calculated as a percentage of all sequences weighted by copy number. In TCRdb, the immuneACCESS table is reduced to in-frame sequences with V and J assigned. These tables do not hold every clone; where another copy was compared, an unresolved V gene accounts for under half, and the others remain unexplained. The D gene and trimming were derived from the DNA, and the V and J assignments and clone size from that table. The sample records 100,000 or so clones, about 92% of which are singletons. The top ten hold 2% to 2.5% of the sample.

The chain is assembled from TRBV7-2 and TRBJ1-1, with 7 bases aligning to TRBD1. The clonotype comes from a human donor who received an intestinal transplant. The sample in question was unstimulated CD8+ T cells sorted from spleen or lymph node cells, obtained before intestinal transplant. The sequenced DNA is TGTGCCAGCAGCTTAGTGGCAGGGGGTCCAAACACTGAAGCTTTCTTT. Translated, this gives CASSLVAGGPNTEAFF. This CDR3, with the reference TRBV7-2 and TRBJ1-1 proteins standing in past its ends, gives the full variable domain GAGVSQSPSNKVTEKGKDVELRCDPISGHTALYWYRQSLGQGLEFLIYFQGNSAPDKSGLPSDRFSAERTGGSVSTLTIQRTQQEDSAVYLCASSLVAGGPNTEAFFGQGTRLTVV.